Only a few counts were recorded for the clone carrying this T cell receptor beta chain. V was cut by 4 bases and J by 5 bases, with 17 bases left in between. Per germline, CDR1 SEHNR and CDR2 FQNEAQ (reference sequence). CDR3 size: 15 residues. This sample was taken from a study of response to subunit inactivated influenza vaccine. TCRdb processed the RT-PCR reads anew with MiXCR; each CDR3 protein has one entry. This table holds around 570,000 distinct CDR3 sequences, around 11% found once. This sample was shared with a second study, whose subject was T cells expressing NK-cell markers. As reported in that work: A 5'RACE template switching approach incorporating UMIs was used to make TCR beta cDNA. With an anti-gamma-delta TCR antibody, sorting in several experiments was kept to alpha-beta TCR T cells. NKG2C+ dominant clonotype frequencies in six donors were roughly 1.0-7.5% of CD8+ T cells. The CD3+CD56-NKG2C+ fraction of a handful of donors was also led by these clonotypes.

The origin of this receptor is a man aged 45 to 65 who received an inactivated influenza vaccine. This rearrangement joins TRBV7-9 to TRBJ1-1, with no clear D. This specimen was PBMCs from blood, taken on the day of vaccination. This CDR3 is CASSSTWTVMTEAFF. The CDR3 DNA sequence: TGTGCCAGCAGCTCGACCTGGACGGTGATGACTGAAGCTTTCTTT.